The 14 T cell receptor beta chains below were found in one sample sequenced in a study of human T cells and chemical hapten exposure. Using its own MiXCR run on the RACE reads, TCRdb lists one record per CDR3 protein. This sample yields about 65,000 distinct CDR3 sequences, of which about 6.5% are seen a single time; 3% to 4% belongs to the top ten. Indicated time point: healthy volunteer bleed at 6 weeks. It was unfractionated whole blood from which total RNA was extracted. Sequenced sample: whole blood. These receptors originate from a female donor in good health. Some clones in this sample may be carry-over from other donors' samples.

Comment on this clonotype: A read error is possible here, since a much larger clone lies one base away. The chain combines TRBV20-1 with TRBJ2-7; 9 bases line up with TRBD2. Per the germline V gene, CDR1 is DFQATT and CDR2 is SNEGSKA (reference sequence). CDR3 length equals 14 residues. V lost 1 base and J lost 2; bases outside the gene matches: 3. The CDR3 nucleotides are TGCAGTGCTAGAGTCCTAGCGGGAACCTACGAGCAGTACTTC. It yields the protein CSARVLAGTYEQYF.

This clonotype was recorded at least ten times. The chain has TRBV29-1 and TRBJ2-3; D uncertain. V lost 6 bases, J lost 8 bases, and 21 bases lay in between. Germline loops: CDR1 SQVTM, CDR2 ANQGSEA. The CDR3 runs 14 residues. The CDR3 sequence is CSVRDLGSRATQYF. For the CDR3, the DNA is TGCAGCGTCCGCGATCTAGGTTCTAGGGCTACGCAGTATTTT.

This clonotype was picked up a small number of times. The chain uses TRBV28 and TRBJ2-6; D is uncertain. This CDR3 spans 15 amino acids. Trimming removed 6 bases from V and 0 bases from J, with 9 bases in between. Germline V gives CDR1 MDHEN, CDR2 SYDVKM. Here the CDR3 reads CASRDLSSGANVLTF. The CDR3 DNA reads as TGTGCCAGCAGAGACCTGAGCTCTGGGGCCAACGTCCTGACTTTC.

This clonotype was detected only a few times. This rearrangement joins TRBV7-8 to TRBJ1-1, with TRBD1 identical over 7 bases. Unmatched junction bases numbered 5, after V lost 5 bases and J lost 8 bases. The CDR3 has 12 residues. The germline V gene encodes CDR1 SGHVS and CDR2 FQNEAQ. CDR3 amino acids: CASSLRDREAFF. The DNA for the CDR3 is TGTGCCAGCAGCCTCCGGGACAGAGAAGCTTTCTTT.

At least ten counts were recorded for this clonotype. The V gene is TRBV18, the J gene TRBJ1-1; D remains ambiguous. V gave up 3 bases and J gave up 2 bases, with 13 bases separating them. CDR1 is KGHSH and CDR2 is LQKENI in the germline V gene. The CDR3 length is 15 residues. CDR3 DNA: TGTGCCAGCTCACCTTATATCCCTACTAACACTGAAGCTTTCTTT. This sequence encodes CASSPYIPTNTEAFF.

This clonotype was seen only once. This may be a read error: a much more frequent sequence differs by one nucleotide. V and J are TRBV6-2 or TRBV6-3 and TRBJ2-1; D perhaps matches TRBD2 (6 bases). CDR1 and CDR2 from the germline V gene are MNHEY and SVGEGT. This CDR3 comprises 11 residues. The CDR3 reads CASTTGEWQIF. The CDR3 DNA is TGTGCCAGCACCACGGGGGAATGGCAGATCTTC.

This clonotype appeared many times. The chain is built from TRBV30 and TRBJ2-5; D is unclear. The ends were cut back, 2 bases at V and 5 bases at J, with 3 bases in the middle. CDR1 is GTSNPN and CDR2 is SVGIG in the germline V gene (reference sequence). The CDR3 totals 10 residues. In nucleotides, the CDR3 is TGTGCCTGGAGTAAGGAGACCCAGTACTTC. Translating it yields CAWSKETQYF.

This clonotype was counted a few times. The J gene is TRBJ1-1, the V gene TRBV6-2 or TRBV6-3; D call uncertain. Germline CDR1 MNHEY, CDR2 SVGEGT. Trimming took off 2 bases at V and 3 bases at J, with 13 bases between the two ends. The CDR3 runs to 15 residues. The CDR3 is CASSYPEGADTEAFF. CDR3 in DNA: TGTGCCAGCAGTTACCCCGAGGGAGCCGACACTGAAGCTTTCTTT.

CDR3 region: CASRDWGSVGSRNEQFF. The CDR3 region has the DNA TGTGCCAGCAGAGATTGGGGCAGTGTGGGATCCAGGAATGAGCAGTTCTTC. The chain recombines TRBV2 with TRBJ2-1, with D maybe TRBD1 (5 bases). V lost 6 bases and J lost 7, with 25 bases in between. The CDR3 spans 17 residues. Germline CDR1 reads SNHLY; CDR2 reads FYNNEI. The whole variable domain, remainder taken from reference TRBV2 and TRBJ2-1, is EPEVTQTPSHQVTQMGQEVILRCVPISNHLYFYWYRQILGQKVEFLVSFYNNEISEKSEIFDDQFSVERPDGSNFTLKIRSTKLEDSAMYFCASRDWGSVGSRNEQFFGPGTRLTVL.

This clonotype showed up many times. The chain links TRBV7-2 to TRBJ2-5; 7 nucleotides line up with TRBD2. Germline CDR1 reads SGHTA; CDR2 reads FQGNSA. This CDR3 region has 14 residues. The V segment lost 0 bases and the J segment 5 bases; nucleotides outside the gene matches: 3. Here the CDR3 reads CASSLALGGETQYF. The CDR3 region has the DNA TGTGCCAGCAGCTTAGCGCTCGGGGGGGAGACCCAGTACTTC. Full variable domain (missing parts from reference TRBV7-2 and TRBJ2-5): GAGVSQSPSNKVTEKGKDVELRCDPISGHTALYWYRQSLGQGLEFLIYFQGNSAPDKSGLPSDRFSAERTGGSVSTLTIQRTQQEDSAVYLCASSLALGGETQYFGPGTRLLVL.

This clonotype was picked up many times. This chain links TRBV20-1 with TRBJ2-7, with D perhaps TRBD2 (6 bases). Trimming cost V 4 bases and J 2 bases, with 12 bases left between them. The CDR3 sequence is 13 residues long. Germline V gives CDR1 DFQATT, CDR2 SNEGSKA (reference sequence). DNA for the CDR3: TGCAGTGCTAATGGCGGGATAACCTACGAGCAGTACTTC. Translation: CSANGGITYEQYF.

Many counts were recorded for this clonotype. This chain connects TRBV2 to TRBJ2-7, with 8 positions matching TRBD1. J gave up 2 bases and V 11 bases, and 11 bases lay outside the gene matches. The CDR3 length is 14 residues. Germline assignment: CDR1 SNHLY and CDR2 FYNNEI. CDR3 sequence (DNA): TGTGCCGTACAAGACAGGGGCAAACCCTACGAGCAGTACTTC. As protein: CAVQDRGKPYEQYF.

This clonotype was counted between two and nine times. V usage is TRBV3-1 and J usage is TRBJ2-1; 9 bases line up with TRBD2. V was clipped by 2 bases and J by 7 bases; unmatched bases: 6. The CDR3 runs to 15 residues. Germline CDR1 LGHDT, CDR2 YNNKEL (reference sequence). CDR3 coding DNA: TGTGCCAGCAGCCAAAAAAGCGGGAGGCGGAATGAGCAGTTCTTC. It is translated as CASSQKSGRRNEQFF.

This clonotype has at least ten counts. This sequence joins TRBV6-1 and TRBJ1-4; D not resolved. The length of the CDR3 is 16 residues. Germline CDR1 is MNHNS and CDR2 is SASEGT. The V end lost 4 bases, the J end lost 1 base, and 13 bases lay between the germline ends. CDR3 nucleotide sequence: TGTGCCAGCAGTGGGGGAATTCGAGAAACTAATGAAAAACTGTTTTTT. Amino acid sequence: CASSGGIRETNEKLFF.